This T cell receptor beta chain was identified in a study of blood T cell repertoires in COVID-19. Trimming took 6 bases from V and 0 from J; bases not matched to a gene: 3. The germline V gene encodes CDR1 LNHDA and CDR2 SQIVND (reference sequence). The CDR3 totals 14 residues. Clones were sequenced by immunoSEQ multiplex PCR, and TCRdb holds only the in-frame ones, with some missing. The sample holds roughly 130,000 clones, roughly 80% seen once. Sequencing used peripheral blood. This rearrangement joins TRBV19 to TRBJ1-1; TRBD1 agrees at 8 bases. The source of this sequence is a woman older than 75 with acute or convalescent COVID-19. The CDR3 DNA reads TGTGCCAGTAGCGACAGGGGATTGAACACTGAAGCTTTCTTT. Protein product: CASSDRGLNTEAFF. The variable domain in full, completed from reference TRBV19 and TRBJ1-1, reads DGGITQSPKYLFRKEGQNVTLSCEQNLNHDAMYWYRQDPGQGLRLIYYSQIVNDFQKGDIAEGYSVSREKKESFPLTVTSAQKNPTAFYLCASSDRGLNTEAFFGQGTRLTVV.